Sequencing of this TCR beta chain was carried out in a study of blood T cells in healthy people across ages (dated by TCRdb to the mid-2010s). A note on the overall study: In model experiments, template switching captured about one uniquely barcoded TCR beta cDNA molecule for every two T cells. Four age groups were formed from the donors: young (average roughly 16 years), middle-aged (just under 40), aged (62) and long-lived (around 82). For two donors (one aged 18 to 30 and one aged 80 or older), the study analyzed two additional independent replicas of 1 million unique cDNA reads from the same blood draw. Age-related changes in TCR beta repertoire diversity were measured in the study by deep sequencing normalized with unique cDNA molecular identifiers.

The library was prepared using 5' RACE. Sequencing took place on an Illumina HiSeq 2500. The second PCR ran for roughly 6 to 11 cycles and used a J-beta primer mix along with a sample-barcoded 5' primer. A template-switch 5' adaptor carrying 12 random nucleotides introduced a unique molecular identifier onto each TCR beta cDNA molecule. At least 2.5 million CDR3-containing paired-end reads were obtained from each sample. First-strand cDNA was synthesized from all RNA with the Mint cDNA synthesis kit, primed by a TRBC-specific oligonucleotide. After uracil-DNA glycosylase treatment, a first 18-cycle PCR used universal primers M1SS and BC2_uni_R on all cDNA. The original methods were these. For normalization, 1 million high-quality reads were randomly selected from each sample, with every read carrying a distinct molecular identifier. Reads sharing molecular identifiers were discarded rather than binned into consensus sequences. MiTCR, set to a Q25 quality threshold and the strictest error-elimination algorithm, was used for CDR3 identification, clonotype clustering and error correction. A nonparametric unseen species model with Euler transformation was used to estimate lower-bound total TCR beta diversity. TCRdb's own reprocessing of the public reads used fastp at Q25 and MiXCR and kept productive beta chains. Rows are unified per CDR3 protein, each entry keeping the most common DNA and genes. In this record, the V and J calls reflect TCRdb's handling and not the investigators' own analysis. For this sample the table gives more than 1,000,000 distinct CDR3 sequences, of which about 25% were detected only once. Of the sample, 0.65% to 0.75% is held by the ten largest clones.

This clonotype was counted a few times. Its antigen has not been determined. No per-base quality is available; no much larger clone lies one base away. Systemically healthy Caucasian individuals from Russia, 35 to 50 in total and aged roughly 6 to 95 years, were included as donors. Around 10 milliliters of peripheral blood were collected from each donor into EDTA-treated Vacutainer tubes. Ficoll-Paque density-gradient centrifugation was used to isolate PBMCs, with at least 7 million per sample. Trizol reagent was used to extract total RNA from PBMCs, with at least 6 micrograms per sample. For every donor, an aliquot of PBMCs went through flow cytometry to measure the percentages of naive CD45RAhigh/CD27high T cells. Overall results and qualifications from the work: As age increased, observed TCR beta diversity per million T cells dropped in a roughly linear way, and a significant reduction was already evident by age around 41. Compared with the aged group, the long-lived group had more naive CD4+ T cells, fewer expanded clones and increased TCR diversity, suggesting age selection. Bulk unsorted PBMC profiling prevented conclusive comparison of naive and antigen-experienced compartments. Total diversity estimates from one million sequenced T cells were considered lower bounds and underestimates. Because donor CMV infection status was unknown, age-related changes in expanded clonotypes were potentially confounded. A strong correlation was found between observed TCR beta diversity and the percentage of naive T cells measured by flow cytometry.

These records were also assigned to another study, of T cells of mothers and their children. Per that second paper: Nine systemically healthy Caucasian individuals served as donors, namely three mothers together with their six children. cDNA synthesis used all of the extracted RNA, with roughly 1.5 ug of RNA in each 15 ul reaction. In the second PCR, sample barcodes and 2-4 random nucleotides were introduced via the M1S primer. More than 9 million TCR beta CDR3 reads were obtained from each mother, and 2.5 million to 3 million reads were obtained from each child. Thymic selection similarly shapes TCR recombination output in related and unrelated pairs, with minor effect from inherited differences. Related mother-child pairs always showed normalized repertoire overlap that was slightly higher than in unrelated mother-child pairs, though the difference was never significant. No persistent microchimeric T cell clones were found, with a detection sensitivity of approximately 100 clones per million clonotypes. To look for features that set related mother-child pairs apart from unrelated individuals, the researchers ran deep NGS to compare the TCR beta repertoires of mothers and children. Mothers averaged about 40 +/- 4 years of age and children averaged around 10 +/- 4 years. After adapter ligation with NEBNext reagents, the libraries were sequenced on Illumina HiSeq 2000 with 100+100 nt paired-end reads. To prevent cross-contamination, the mother and child libraries were prepared one month apart and sequenced in separate runs. For each donor, somewhere between roughly 450,000 and 2,100,000 distinct TCR beta clonotypes were identified. Naive TCR beta clonotypes were estimated from low-frequency clonotypes matched to each donor's FACS-determined naive share, without sorting.

Sequencing was performed on blood. The sequence was collected from a girl aged 2 to 9 in good health.

The nucleotides read TGTGCCAGCAGCTTGGCGCTACGGGGCTACACCTTC. It is translated as CASSLALRGYTF. The rearrangement combines TRBV7-9 with TRBJ1-2; the D gene assignment is ambiguous. As encoded in the germline V gene (reference sequence), CDR1 is SEHNR while CDR2 is FQNEAQ. Cut back by 3 bases and 8 bases, the V and J ends lie 10 bases apart. The CDR3 spans 12 residues, from the cysteine through the phenylalanine. Only CDR3 DNA remains: 36 bases, in frame from the first base.